These 21 T cell receptor beta chains were all obtained from the same sample, sequenced in a study of siplizumab effects on memory and regulatory T cells. The assay was immunoSEQ multiplex PCR, and TCRdb's table has in-frame clones only and misses some. The repertoire holds 90,000 to 120,000 clones, with 75% to 95% as singletons. The sample comprised CD4+ T cells sorted from blood. These receptors all stem from a human donor in good health. Some clones in this sample may be carry-over from other donors' samples.

The chain has TRBV7-6 and TRBJ2-2; maybe TRBD1 (6 bases). In germline, CDR1 is SGHVS, CDR2 FNYEAQ. V lost 6 bases and J 6 bases, leaving 14 bases between the germline ends. The length of the CDR3 is 14 residues. The CDR3 DNA sequence: TGTGCCAGCAGAACAGGGTCACCCGCCGGGGAGCTGTTTTTT. As protein: CASRTGSPAGELFF.

The chain has TRBV18 and TRBJ2-1; 9 bases line up with TRBD1. The germline V gene has CDR1 KGHSH and CDR2 LQKENI. There are 16 residues in the CDR3. The V gene end was trimmed by 3 bases and the J gene end by 4 bases; junction bases not matched to a gene: 7. The CDR3 bases are TGTGCCAGCTCACCCTTACGGGACAGGGTGTACAATGAGCAGTTCTTC. Translation: CASSPLRDRVYNEQFF.

The chain carries TRBV14 and TRBJ2-3; perhaps TRBD1 as D (6 bases). The CDR3 is made up of 14 amino acids. Trimming removed 1 base at V and 3 bases at J, with 8 bases between. From germline, CDR1 is SGHDN and CDR2 FVKESK. The CDR3, as DNA: TGTGCCAGCAGCCAAGTGGGACAAACAGATACGCAGTATTTT. It codes for CASSQVGQTDTQYF.

V usage is TRBV5-4 and J usage is TRBJ1-4; D is undetermined. CDR3 length equals 16 residues. CDR1 is SGHNT, CDR2 YYREEE, per germline (reference sequence). Between the trimmed V and J ends, which lost 0 bases and 0 bases, there was a span of 9 bases. CDR3 coding DNA: TGTGCCAGCAGCTTGGCCGGGTCGGCAACTAATGAAAAACTGTTTTTT. Its translation is CASSLAGSATNEKLFF.

V usage is TRBV5-5 and J usage is TRBJ2-1; tentatively, D is TRBD1 (5 bases). Trimming removed 4 bases from V and 6 bases from J, with 20 bases in between. Germline V CDR1 and CDR2: SGHKS, YYEKEE (reference sequence). CDR3 length: 16 residues. The CDR3 is CASSLLGGAAPNEQFF. DNA of the CDR3: TGTGCCAGCAGCCTCCTCGGTGGGGCGGCCCCCAATGAGCAGTTCTTC.

V gene TRBV4-1 combines with J gene TRBJ1-1; 12 positions match TRBD1. V lost 4 bases and J lost 4; bases outside the gene matches: 7. CDR1 and CDR2 (germline): MGHRA, YSYEKL. The CDR3 has 16 amino acids. In nucleotides, the CDR3 is TGCGCCAGCAGCCGACTTTGGGACAGGGGGCTCACTGAAGCTTTCTTT. It is translated as CASSRLWDRGLTEAFF.

The chain recombines TRBV11-3 with TRBJ2-7, with TRBD2 as a possible D gene (6 bases). With 1 base removed from V and 6 bases from J, the gap between germline ends came to 10 bases. Germline values: CDR1 SGHNT, CDR2 YENEEA. The CDR3 runs to 13 residues. The CDR3 DNA follows: TGTGCCAGCAGCTTAGTCGGAGGGGCCGAGCAGTACTTC. It specifies CASSLVGGAEQYF.

The chain is built from TRBV6-6 and TRBJ1-1; 8 nucleotides line up with TRBD1. Germline trimming cut 0 bases from V and 3 bases from J; bases unmatched to any gene: 3. The CDR3 has 15 residues. Germline values: CDR1 MNHNY, CDR2 SVGAGI (reference sequence). The CDR3 protein is CASSYSNRGDTEAFF. In nucleotides, the CDR3 is TGTGCCAGCAGTTACTCGAACAGGGGGGACACTGAAGCTTTCTTT.

The chain carries TRBV7-9 and TRBJ1-1, with TRBD1 identical over 8 bases. Per the germline V gene, CDR1 is SEHNR and CDR2 is FQNEAQ (reference sequence). Trimming at V came to 3 bases and at J to 11 bases, leaving 11 bases not matched to a gene. This CDR3 is built from 14 residues. CDR3 residues: CASSLGTGPDRAFF. CDR3 nucleotide sequence: TGTGCCAGCAGCTTGGGGACAGGCCCAGACCGGGCTTTCTTT. The entire variable domain, with the rest obtained from reference TRBV7-9 and TRBJ1-1, is as follows: DTGVSQNPRHKITKRGQNVTFRCDPISEHNRLYWYRQTLGQGPEFLTYFQNEAQLEKSRLLSDRFSAERPKGSFSTLEIQRTEQGDSAMYLCASSLGTGPDRAFFGQGTRLTVV.

This chain joins TRBV6-1 and TRBJ1-3; a weak D match, TRBD1 (6 bases). The CDR3 contains 15 residues. Germline V gene lookup returns CDR1 MNHNS and CDR2 SASEGT. Between the trimmed V and J ends, which lost 7 bases and 0 bases, there was a span of 13 bases. The CDR3 is CASNPGDNSGNTIYF. The CDR3 coding sequence is TGTGCCAGCAATCCAGGGGACAACTCTGGAAACACCATATATTTT.

The chain carries TRBV11-1 and TRBJ1-5; no firm D call. V dropped 3 bases and J dropped 2 bases, with 14 bases sitting between them. CDR3 length: 16 residues. Looked up from germline, CDR1 is SGHAT and CDR2 is FQDESV (reference sequence). The CDR3 loop is CASSLEGEPGNQPQHF. The CDR3 DNA follows: TGTGCCAGCAGCTTGGAGGGAGAGCCTGGCAATCAGCCCCAGCATTTT.

The chain couples TRBV7-9 to TRBJ2-7; 7 nucleotides align to TRBD1. The CDR3 covers 14 residues. Germline V gene sequence: CDR1 SEHNR, CDR2 FQNEAQ (reference sequence). V lost 5 bases to trimming and J lost 2 bases; unmatched junction nucleotides: 6. The CDR3 region is CASSLGTAAYEQYF. The CDR3, as DNA: TGTGCCAGCAGCCTGGGGACAGCCGCCTACGAGCAGTACTTC.

The chain joins TRBV7-9 to TRBJ2-1, with D hard to call. V lost 1 base and J 1 base, leaving 2 bases between the germline ends. The germline gives CDR1 SEHNR, CDR2 FQNEAQ (reference sequence). The CDR3 runs to 13 residues. The CDR3 is CASSLGSYNEQFF. The DNA for the CDR3 is TGTGCCAGCAGCTTAGGTTCCTACAATGAGCAGTTCTTC.

This clone was observed once. V gene TRBV27 combines with J gene TRBJ2-2; possible D gene TRBD1, 6 bases. Germline V CDR1 and CDR2: MNHEY, SMNVEV (reference sequence). CDR3 length equals 14 residues. V lost 8 bases and J lost 3, with 13 bases in between. CDR3 DNA: TGTGCCAGCGGTAGGGACACCTACACCGGGGAGCTGTTTTTT. Its protein is CASGRDTYTGELFF.

Only one count was recorded for this clone. The CDR3 sequence: CASSAGLQTPTDTQYF. DNA of the CDR3: TGTGCCAGCAGTGCGGGATTACAGACCCCCACAGATACGCAGTATTTT. This sequence joins TRBV2 and TRBJ2-3; D is perhaps TRBD2 (5 bases). The CDR3 sequence is 16 residues long. From germline, CDR1 is SNHLY and CDR2 FYNNEI. The V gene lost 4 bases and the J gene lost 2 bases, with 16 bases spanning the gap.

J is TRBJ2-1 and V is TRBV11-3; 9 bases map to TRBD2. V was clipped by 5 bases and J by 9 bases; unmatched bases: 8. The CDR3 totals 14 residues. Germline loops: CDR1 SGHNT, CDR2 YENEEA. CDR3: CASSGAGGYSEQFF. DNA of the CDR3: TGTGCCAGCAGCGGGGCGGGAGGGTATAGTGAGCAGTTCTTC.

The J gene is TRBJ2-7, the V gene TRBV5-4; 7 bases map to TRBD2. CDR1 SGHNT and CDR2 YYREEE come from the germline V gene (reference sequence). Trimming removed 4 bases from V and 6 bases from J; junction bases left unmatched: 10. CDR3 size: 14 residues. The CDR3 DNA reads as TGTGCCAGCAGCCTCGGCGGGAGTCCCATCGAGCAGTACTTC. Amino acid sequence: CASSLGGSPIEQYF.

This clone was observed a few times. The chain employs TRBV25-1 and TRBJ2-5; D is possibly TRBD2 (5 bases). The germline V gene has CDR1 MGHDK and CDR2 SYGVNS. Trimming pared 2 bases from V and 0 bases from J, leaving 7 bases between. The CDR3 runs 14 residues. The CDR3 sequence: CASSEKADQETQYF. CDR3 nucleotide sequence: TGTGCCAGCAGTGAAAAAGCGGACCAAGAGACCCAGTACTTC.

The rearrangement joins TRBV6-4 to TRBJ2-7; D gene unclear. V was cut by 7 bases and J by 0 bases, with 13 bases left in between. The CDR3 sequence is 14 residues long. CDR1 is MRHNA, CDR2 SNTAGT, per germline. CDR3 sequence reads: CASNWTPHSYEQYF. CDR3 nucleotides: TGTGCCAGCAATTGGACCCCTCACTCCTACGAGCAGTACTTC.

This chain links TRBV7-9 with TRBJ2-1; 15 bases agree with TRBD2. J was trimmed by 8 bases and V by 4 bases; bases with no gene match: 3. The length of the CDR3 is 15 residues. Per germline, CDR1 SEHNR and CDR2 FQNEAQ (reference sequence). The CDR3, as DNA: TGTGCCAGCAGCTGGGGACTAGCGGGAGGTTATGAGCAGTTCTTC. Amino acid sequence: CASSWGLAGGYEQFF.

This clone was seen a few times. The chain couples TRBV18 to TRBJ2-7; 9 bases agree with TRBD1. Germline CDR1 reads KGHSH; CDR2 reads LQKENI. The J segment lost 4 bases and the V segment lost 3 bases, leaving 4 bases of the junction unmatched. The CDR3 covers 14 residues. For the CDR3, the DNA is TGTGCCAGCTCACCGCGGACAGGGGAGTACGAGCAGTACTTC. It is translated as CASSPRTGEYEQYF.